This TCR beta chain was identified in a study of T cell changes during pregnancy in multiple sclerosis. Method: immunoSEQ multiplex PCR; TCRdb's copy keeps in-frame clones and lacks some. The sample holds approximately 83,000 clones; 90% to 95% are singletons and the top ten take about 2%. The CDR3 length is 13 residues. Between the trimmed V and J ends, which lost 4 bases and 3 bases, there was a span of 6 bases. Looked up from germline, CDR1 is MNHNS and CDR2 is SASEGT. The rearrangement links TRBV6-1 to TRBJ1-4; D not certain. The sequence was obtained from a female donor with multiple sclerosis, enrolled in a pregnancy study. The sequencing used peripheral blood, collected in the third trimester of pregnancy. The CDR3 reads CASSAVPNEKLFF. CDR3 DNA sequence: TGTGCCAGCAGTGCTGTTCCTAATGAAAAACTGTTTTTT.